This entry is about one T cell receptor beta chain. What it binds is not known. The sample belongs to a study of T cell responses to AZD1222 COVID-19 vaccine. Study-level results: Most donors were white British, females outnumbered males, and clonal diversity was possibly underestimated. An increase in Spike-specific TCR breadth and depth was observed after two AZD1222 doses. Repertoires were obtained solely post-peak T cell response.

The method was immunoSEQ multiplex PCR; TCRdb's version includes in-frame clones alone and lacks a portion of them. The sample includes about 120,000 clones, 70% to 90% of them seen just once. CDR1 is LGHNA and CDR2 is YSLEER in the germline V gene. The V segment lost 0 bases and the J segment 2 bases; nucleotides outside the gene matches: 13. The CDR3 contains 18 residues. The sequences come from peripheral blood, collected on day 0 of MenACWY control vaccination. The sequence derives from an adult in good health. V usage is TRBV4-3 and J usage is TRBJ2-7; 7 positions match TRBD1. The CDR3 nucleotides read TGCGCCAGCAGCCAAGATTGGGACCAGCAGCAGGGGGCCTACGAGCAGTACTTC. Protein sequence: CASSQDWDQQQGAYEQYF.